Listed here are 8 T cell receptor beta chains from one sample, sequenced in a study of blood T cell repertoires in COVID-19. Profiled with immunoSEQ multiplex PCR; TCRdb holds only in-frame clones, not every one. This sample carries tens of thousands of clones, roughly 77% of them seen once, and the ten largest clones take about 2.5%. Sequenced material: peripheral blood. The receptors originated from a woman between 65 and 79 years old with COVID-19, enrolled during active disease.

This chain uses TRBV6-5 with TRBJ1-2; the D gene is possibly TRBD1 (6 bases). V lost 7 bases and J lost 0, with 12 bases in between. The CDR3 consists of 14 residues. The germline gives CDR1 MNHEY, CDR2 SVGAGI. CDR3 protein: CASTQTGSNYGYTF. CDR3 in DNA: TGTGCCAGCACCCAGACAGGTTCTAACTATGGCTACACCTTC.

This clone was counted only a few times. The chain joins TRBV6-2 or TRBV6-3 to TRBJ2-2, with 7 nucleotides matching TRBD1. The CDR3 has 18 residues. The ends lost 5 bases at V and 0 bases at J; junction bases unmatched: 12. CDR1 and CDR2 from the germline V gene are MNHEY and SVGEGT. This CDR3 is CASSPRTGVIPNTGELFF. The CDR3 coding sequence is TGTGCCAGCAGTCCCCGGACAGGCGTTATTCCGAACACCGGGGAGCTGTTTTTT.

This clone appeared a few times. The rearrangement uses TRBV28 and TRBJ1-1; 10 nucleotides match TRBD1. The CDR3 runs 16 residues. Germline lookup yields CDR1 MDHEN and CDR2 SYDVKM. J gave up 1 base and V 4 bases, and 6 bases lay outside the gene matches. The CDR3 reads CASSSPDRGANTEAFF. In nucleotides, the CDR3 is TGTGCCAGCAGTTCCCCGGACAGGGGGGCGAACACTGAAGCTTTCTTT.

The gene calls are TRBV10-2 and TRBJ2-1, with TRBD2 identical over 11 bases. The germline V gene has CDR1 WSHSY and CDR2 SAAADI. V gave up 7 bases and J gave up 7 bases; unmatched junction bases: 12. The CDR3 runs 16 residues. CDR3 DNA sequence: TGCGCCAGCAACGGAGTCACTAGCGGGGGCGGGAATGAGCAGTTCTTC. Translating it yields CASNGVTSGGGNEQFF.

The rearrangement joins TRBV5-1 to TRBJ2-7; TRBD2 matches 7 bases. J lost 7 bases, V lost 3 bases, and 4 bases had no gene match. The CDR3 totals 12 residues. The germline V gene has CDR1 SGHRS and CDR2 YFSETQ. The CDR3 here is CASSWGGVEQYF. In nucleotides, the CDR3 is TGCGCCAGCAGCTGGGGAGGGGTGGAGCAGTACTTC. Combining the CDR3 with reference TRBV5-1 and TRBJ2-7 gives the whole variable domain KAGVTQTPRYLIKTRGQQVTLSCSPISGHRSVSWYQQTPGQGLQFLFEYFSETQRNKGNFPGRFSGRQFSNSRSEMNVSTLELGDSALYLCASSWGGVEQYFGPGTRLTVT.

The chain employs TRBV7-2 and TRBJ2-7; the D is unclear. CDR1 is SGHTA, CDR2 FQGNSA, per germline. V shed 3 bases and J shed 1 base, with 7 bases lying between them. The CDR3 runs to 13 residues. The CDR3 DNA sequence: TGTGCCAGCAGCTTGGGCCATTCCTACGAGCAGTACGTC. Translation: CASSLGHSYEQYV.

This chain connects TRBV5-1 to TRBJ1-3; 9 bases map to TRBD1. Unmatched junction bases numbered 2, after V lost 3 bases and J lost 1 base. The CDR3 length is 15 residues. Germline V CDR1 and CDR2: SGHRS, YFSETQ. This chain's CDR3 is CASSWTGVSGNTIYF. CDR3 bases: TGCGCCAGCAGCTGGACAGGGGTGTCTGGAAACACCATATATTTT. Based on the CDR3 plus reference TRBV5-1 and TRBJ1-3, the full variable domain is KAGVTQTPRYLIKTRGQQVTLSCSPISGHRSVSWYQQTPGQGLQFLFEYFSETQRNKGNFPGRFSGRQFSNSRSEMNVSTLELGDSALYLCASSWTGVSGNTIYFGEGSWLTVV.

The chain is built from TRBV6-5 and TRBJ2-1; 8 nucleotides line up with TRBD2. CDR1 is MNHEY and CDR2 is SVGAGI in the germline V gene. Trimming removed 0 bases from V and 12 bases from J; junction bases left unmatched: 13. This CDR3 contains 16 residues. The CDR3 DNA follows: TGTGCCAGCAGTTACTCGGGGCGCGGGGGGCCGGTAGGGCAGTTCTTC. Translating gives CASSYSGRGGPVGQFF.